This T cell receptor (beta chain) was identified during a study of blood T cells in healthy people across ages (dated by TCRdb to the mid-2010s). Study-wide context: In model experiments, roughly one uniquely barcoded TCR beta cDNA molecule per two T cells was captured by template switching. Four age groups were formed from the donors: young (average roughly 15 years), middle-aged (around 39), aged (about 68) and long-lived (roughly 81). Age-related changes in TCR beta repertoire diversity were measured in the study by deep sequencing normalized with unique cDNA molecular identifiers. For two donors (one aged 18 to 30 and one aged 80 or older), the study analyzed two additional independent replicas of 1 million unique cDNA reads from the same blood draw. To avoid experimental bias, donors of different ages were randomly spread across the sequencing lanes. Broad study findings and their caveats: Compared with the aged group, more naive CD4+ T cells, fewer expanded clones and increased TCR diversity were shown by the long-lived group, suggesting age selection. Conclusive comparison of naive and antigen-experienced compartments was prevented by the profiling of bulk unsorted PBMCs. Donor CMV infection status was unknown, potentially confounding age-related changes in expanded clonotypes. A strong correlation was found between observed TCR beta diversity and the percentage of naive T cells measured by flow cytometry. As age increased, observed TCR beta diversity per million T cells dropped in a roughly linear way, and a significant reduction was already evident by age 40. Estimates of total diversity from one million sequenced T cells were regarded as lower bounds and underestimates.

The germline V gene (reference sequence) gives CDR1 as DFQATT and CDR2 as SNEGSKA. From the cysteine up to the phenylalanine, the CDR3 has a length of 13 residues. The DNA shown is the 39-base CDR3, in frame from base 1. V lost 0 bases and J lost 6 bases; the stretch between them is 11 bases long. The library relied on 5' RACE. A second roughly 6 to 12 cycle PCR used a sample-barcoded 5' primer and a J-beta primer mix. A template-switch 5' adaptor carrying 12 random nucleotides introduced a unique molecular identifier onto each TCR beta cDNA molecule. At least 2.5 million CDR3-containing paired-end reads were obtained from each sample. The Mint cDNA synthesis kit, primed by a TRBC-specific oligonucleotide, was used to synthesize first-strand cDNA from all RNA. Following uracil-DNA glycosylase treatment, a first 18-cycle PCR with universal primers M1SS and BC2_uni_R was performed on all cDNA. The original pipeline was this. Normalization of each sample was performed by random selection of 1 million high-quality reads, each carrying a distinct molecular identifier. Reads with shared molecular identifiers were discarded instead of being binned into consensus sequences. MiTCR, with a Q25 quality threshold and the strictest error-elimination algorithm, was used for CDR3 identification, clonotype clustering and error correction. A nonparametric unseen species model with Euler transformation was used to estimate lower-bound total TCR beta diversity. TCRdb reprocessed the public reads (quality trimming at Q25 with fastp, clone calling with MiXCR) and kept in-frame beta chains. CDR3 protein duplicates are merged, each entry listing the most common genes and DNA. The V and J calls follow TCRdb's processing rather than the paper's. This sample holds fewer than 2 million distinct CDR3 sequences; roughly 43% were observed only once. 20% to 25% of the sample lies in the top ten.

The donors were roughly 38 Caucasian individuals from Russia, aged roughly 6 to 90 years, who were systemically healthy. Ten milliliters of peripheral blood were collected from each donor into EDTA-treated Vacutainer tubes. Ficoll-Paque density-gradient centrifugation was used to isolate PBMCs, with at least 6.5 million per sample. Total RNA, at least 6 micrograms per sample, was extracted from PBMCs with Trizol reagent. The percentages of naive CD45RAhigh/CD27high T cells were determined by flow cytometry on a PBMC aliquot from every donor. This clonotype showed up just a few times. Its antigen remains undetermined. Base qualities are missing; no much larger clone stands one base away.

The receptor was isolated from a human donor in good health. Sequences were obtained from blood. The rearranged segments are TRBV20-1 and TRBJ1-2; the D region possibly corresponds to TRBD1 (5 bases align). The sequence in DNA is TGCAGTGCTAGAGAATGGGGGGTCGATGGCTACACCTTC. This sequence encodes CSAREWGVDGYTF.